The sample holds one count of the clone carrying this TCR beta chain. Its antigen is unidentified. Sequenced by immunoSEQ multiplex PCR; TCRdb stores in-frame clones only, minus some. This sample has about 80,000 clones, with more than 75% found just once. The entry originates in a study of OX40 agonist ivuxolimab in advanced cancers. The CDR3 spans 14 residues. V lost 1 base and J lost 3; bases outside the gene matches: 1. CDR1 MNHEY and CDR2 SVGAGI come from the germline V gene. Study findings and constraints: Some nonresponders also had low normalized T-cell clonal expansion. More expanded clones were found, on average, in CD8+ than in CD4+ T cells. Doses of 0.1 to 3.0 mg/kg were accompanied by clonal expansion of CD4+ and CD8+ blood T cells by week 6.

The sample here was CD4+ or CD8+ T cells sorted from blood, taken in a trial of the OX40 agonist ivuxolimab. The origin of this receptor is an adult with an advanced solid tumor such as melanoma, head and neck, liver or kidney cancer. V gene TRBV6-5 combines with J gene TRBJ2-3, with 7 bases matching TRBD1. This CDR3 is CASSYLQGTDTQYF. The CDR3 nucleotides are TGTGCCAGCAGTTACTTACAGGGGACAGATACGCAGTATTTT.